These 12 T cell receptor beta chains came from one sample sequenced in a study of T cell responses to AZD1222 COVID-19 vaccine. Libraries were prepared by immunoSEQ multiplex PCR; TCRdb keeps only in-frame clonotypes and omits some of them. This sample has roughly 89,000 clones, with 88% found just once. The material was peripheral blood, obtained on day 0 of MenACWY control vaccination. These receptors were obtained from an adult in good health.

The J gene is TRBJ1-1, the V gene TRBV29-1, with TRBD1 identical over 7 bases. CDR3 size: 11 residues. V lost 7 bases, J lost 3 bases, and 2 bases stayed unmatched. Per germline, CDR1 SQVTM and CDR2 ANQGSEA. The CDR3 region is CSATGDTEAFF. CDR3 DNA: TGCAGCGCCACAGGGGACACTGAAGCTTTCTTT.

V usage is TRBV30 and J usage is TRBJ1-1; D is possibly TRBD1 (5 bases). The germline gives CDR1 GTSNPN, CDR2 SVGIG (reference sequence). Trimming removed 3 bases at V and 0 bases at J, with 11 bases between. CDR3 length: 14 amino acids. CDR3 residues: CAWRQEKLNTEAFF. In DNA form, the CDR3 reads TGTGCCTGGAGACAGGAAAAACTGAACACTGAAGCTTTCTTT.

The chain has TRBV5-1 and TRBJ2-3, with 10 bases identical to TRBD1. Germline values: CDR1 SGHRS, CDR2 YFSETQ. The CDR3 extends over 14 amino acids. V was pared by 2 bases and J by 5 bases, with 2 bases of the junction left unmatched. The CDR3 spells CASSFGQGGDTQYF. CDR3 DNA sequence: TGCGCCAGCAGCTTCGGACAGGGGGGAGATACGCAGTATTTT.

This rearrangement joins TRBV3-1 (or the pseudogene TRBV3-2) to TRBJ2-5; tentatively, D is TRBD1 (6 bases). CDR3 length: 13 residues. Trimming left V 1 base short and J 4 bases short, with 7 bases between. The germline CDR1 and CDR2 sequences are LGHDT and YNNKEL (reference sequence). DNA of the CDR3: TGTGCCAGCAGCCAAGCAGGGGTAGAGACCCAGTACTTC. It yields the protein CASSQAGVETQYF.

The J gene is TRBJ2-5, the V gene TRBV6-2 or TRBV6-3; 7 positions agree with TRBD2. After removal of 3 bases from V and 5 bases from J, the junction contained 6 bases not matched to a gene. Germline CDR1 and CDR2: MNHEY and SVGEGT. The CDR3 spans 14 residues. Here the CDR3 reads CASSYLGGGETQYF. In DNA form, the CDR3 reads TGTGCCAGCAGTTATCTTGGGGGGGGTGAGACCCAGTACTTC.

Here the CDR3 DNA reads TGTGCCAGCAGTGAAGGACCGGGACAGGGTATCTCCTACGAGCAGTACTTC. Translated: CASSEGPGQGISYEQYF. This rearrangement joins TRBV6-1 to TRBJ2-7; 9 bases are a match to TRBD1. CDR3 size: 17 residues. The germline V gene encodes CDR1 MNHNS and CDR2 SASEGT. The ends lost 1 base at V and 0 bases at J; junction bases unmatched: 7.

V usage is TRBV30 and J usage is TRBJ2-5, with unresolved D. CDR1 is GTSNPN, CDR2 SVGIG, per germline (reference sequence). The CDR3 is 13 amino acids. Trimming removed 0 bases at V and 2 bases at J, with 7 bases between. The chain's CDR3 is CAWSVLSQETQYF. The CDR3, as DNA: TGTGCCTGGAGTGTACTATCGCAAGAGACCCAGTACTTC.

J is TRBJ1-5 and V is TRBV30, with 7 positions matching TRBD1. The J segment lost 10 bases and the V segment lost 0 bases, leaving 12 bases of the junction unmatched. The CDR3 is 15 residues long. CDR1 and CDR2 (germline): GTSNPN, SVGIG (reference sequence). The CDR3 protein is CAWSVQGTDLIPQHF. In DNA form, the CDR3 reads TGTGCCTGGAGTGTACAGGGGACAGATCTTATTCCCCAGCATTTT.

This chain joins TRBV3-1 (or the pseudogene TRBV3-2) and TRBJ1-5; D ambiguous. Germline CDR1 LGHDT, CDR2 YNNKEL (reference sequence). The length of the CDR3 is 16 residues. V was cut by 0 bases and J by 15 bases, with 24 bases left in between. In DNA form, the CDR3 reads TGTGCCAGCAGCCAAGATGAATCCCTCCGCGTGGCCCCTCGGCATTTT. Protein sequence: CASSQDESLRVAPRHF.

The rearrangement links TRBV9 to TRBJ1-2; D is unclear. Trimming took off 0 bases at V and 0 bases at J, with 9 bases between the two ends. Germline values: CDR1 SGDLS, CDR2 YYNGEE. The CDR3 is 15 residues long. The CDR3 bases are TGTGCCAGCAGCGTAGGAGGGTCAGCTAACTATGGCTACACCTTC. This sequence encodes CASSVGGSANYGYTF.

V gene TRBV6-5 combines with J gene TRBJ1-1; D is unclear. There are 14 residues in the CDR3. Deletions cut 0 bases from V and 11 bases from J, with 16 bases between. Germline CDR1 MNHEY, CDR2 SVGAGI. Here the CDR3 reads CASSYSRAPWGAFF. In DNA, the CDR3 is TGTGCCAGCAGTTACTCAAGGGCCCCCTGGGGTGCTTTCTTT.

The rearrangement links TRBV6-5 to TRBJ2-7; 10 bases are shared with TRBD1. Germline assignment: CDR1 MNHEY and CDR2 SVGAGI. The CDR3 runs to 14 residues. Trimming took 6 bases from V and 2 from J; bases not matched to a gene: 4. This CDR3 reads CASRLTGGPYEQYF. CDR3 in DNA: TGTGCCAGCAGGCTGACAGGGGGCCCCTACGAGCAGTACTTC.